The 4 T cell receptor beta chains reported below all come from one sample, sequenced in a study of blood T cell repertoires in COVID-19 (dated by TCRdb to between 2020 and 2021). The library was generated by the immunoSEQ multiplex PCR assay. In TCRdb, the immuneACCESS table is reduced to in-frame sequences with V and J assigned. These tables do not hold every clone; where another copy was compared, an unresolved V gene accounts for under half, and the others remain unexplained. The sample table records about 230,000 clones; roughly 80% of these occur just once. About 2.5% of the sample is held by the ten biggest clonotypes. Sequenced sample: peripheral blood. The source of these receptors is a woman aged 70 to 79 with active or convalescent COVID-19.

The CDR3 reads CASSGQVNTGELFF. The CDR3 DNA reads TGCGCCAGCTCGGGACAAGTAAACACCGGGGAGCTGTTTTTT. The chain recombines TRBV10-2 with TRBJ2-2; D might be TRBD1 (6 bases). Germline V gene lookup returns CDR1 WSHSY and CDR2 SAAADI. V lost 8 bases to trimming and J lost 2 bases, with 12 bases between them. This CDR3 spans 14 amino acids.

This clone occurred a few times. The chain recombines TRBV14 with TRBJ2-1, with 7 bases identical to TRBD2. Trimming at V came to 4 bases and at J to 4 bases, leaving 10 bases not matched to a gene. Germline-derived CDR1 and CDR2 are SGHDN and FVKESK. The CDR3 has 16 amino acids. CDR3 residues: CASSPPGVAGYNEQFF. The CDR3 nucleotides read TGTGCCAGCAGCCCACCCGGGGTAGCGGGTTACAATGAGCAGTTCTTC.

The J gene is TRBJ2-1, the V gene TRBV5-1; TRBD1 agrees at 8 bases. V lost 3 bases, J lost 5 bases, and 10 bases stayed unmatched. The CDR3 loop spans 16 amino acids. The germline gives CDR1 SGHRS, CDR2 YFSETQ. The CDR3 bases are TGCGCCAGCAGCTCGCAGACAGGGGCAACTAACAATGAGCAGTTCTTC. Its translation: CASSSQTGATNNEQFF.

The V gene is TRBV7-8, the J gene TRBJ1-2, with D unresolved. CDR1 is SGHVS and CDR2 is FQNEAQ in the germline V gene. This CDR3 spans 13 amino acids. V was clipped by 2 bases and J by 8 bases, with 12 bases between them. CDR3 sequence (DNA): TGTGCCAGCAGCTTACGCCCGGAGGAGGGCTACACCTTC. Translating it yields CASSLRPEEGYTF.